The 16 T cell receptor beta chains below were found in one sample sequenced in a study of T cells in Graves' hyperthyroidism and ophthalmopathy. Regions amplified from RNA transcripts were the TCR beta CDR3 regions. In the first-round RT-PCR of the TCR CDR3, the HTBI primer set was used. In TCRdb, the multiplex PCR reads were re-called with MiXCR into one record per CDR3 protein. The data contain about 770,000 distinct CDR3 sequences, roughly a sixth of them singletons. The sample comprised blood. These receptors all stem from a woman aged 45-59 years with Graves' hyperthyroidism that later progressed to Graves' ophthalmopathy.

This clonotype has at least ten counts. The chain carries TRBV11-2 and TRBJ2-7, with D hard to call. Trimming shortened V by 5 bases and J by 3 bases, and 11 bases separated the two germline ends. The V gene's germline CDR1 is SGHAT and CDR2 FQNNGV. The CDR3 runs to 13 residues. For the CDR3, the DNA is TGTGCCAGCAGCGATGACATGAACTACGAGCAGTACTTC. Translation: CASSDDMNYEQYF.

The rearrangement joins TRBV3-1 to TRBJ2-3, with D possibly TRBD2 on 5 matching bases. V lost 2 bases, J lost 4 bases, and 7 bases lay in between. Germline CDR1 LGHDT, CDR2 YNNKEL (reference sequence). This CDR3 is built from 13 residues. The chain's CDR3 is CASSQQLADTQYF. The CDR3 DNA follows: TGTGCCAGCAGCCAACAACTAGCAGATACGCAGTATTTT.

This clonotype was found many times. The rearrangement joins TRBV11-2 to TRBJ1-5; D call uncertain. CDR1 is SGHAT, CDR2 FQNNGV, per germline. The V end lost 0 bases, the J end lost 2 bases, and 8 bases lay between the germline ends. This CDR3 spans 15 amino acids. The CDR3 region is CASSLDGGGNQPQHF. DNA of the CDR3: TGTGCCAGCAGCTTAGACGGCGGGGGCAATCAGCCCCAGCATTTT.

This clonotype was observed at least ten times. This chain uses TRBV6-1 with TRBJ2-7; TRBD1 matches 8 bases. V gave up 7 bases and J gave up 4 bases; unmatched junction bases: 9. Germline lookup yields CDR1 MNHNS and CDR2 SASEGT. The CDR3 contains 14 residues. The chain's CDR3 is CASTATGEAYEQYF. CDR3 coding DNA: TGTGCCAGCACCGCGACAGGGGAGGCTTACGAGCAGTACTTC.

There are a few counts of this clonotype. The chain links TRBV4-1 to TRBJ2-1; no definite D call. The V and J ends lost 3 bases and 0 bases respectively, with 6 bases between them. CDR1 and CDR2 from the germline V gene are MGHRA and YSYEKL. The length of the CDR3 is 14 residues. The CDR3 bases are TGCGCCAGCAGCCACAGAAGCTCCTACAATGAGCAGTTCTTC. The encoded protein is CASSHRSSYNEQFF.

The genes are TRBV6-1 and TRBJ2-7; D is undetermined. Deletions cut 6 bases from V and 4 bases from J, with 13 bases between. Germline CDR1 and CDR2: MNHNS and SASEGT. CDR3 length: 13 amino acids. As DNA, the CDR3 is TGTGCCAGCAGCCCCCGGGTCCTGTACGAGCAGTACTTC. Translation: CASSPRVLYEQYF.

This rearrangement joins TRBV20-1 to TRBJ1-6; the D gene is possibly TRBD1 (5 bases). In germline, CDR1 is DFQATT, CDR2 SNEGSKA (reference sequence). CDR3 length equals 14 residues. V was trimmed by 2 bases and J by 10 bases, leaving 15 bases between them. CDR3 loop: CSARPGPGRSPLHF. The CDR3 DNA follows: TGCAGTGCTAGACCGGGACCAGGGCGGTCACCCCTCCACTTT.

This clonotype appeared a single time. The CDR3 reads CATNAGGAGELFF. The CDR3 DNA sequence: TGTGCCACCAACGCAGGGGGAGCCGGGGAGCTGTTTTTT. The V call is TRBV15, the J call TRBJ2-2, with 7 bases identical to TRBD1. The CDR3 runs 13 residues. V lost 7 bases, J lost 6 bases, and 5 bases stayed unmatched. CDR1 and CDR2 from the germline V gene are LNHNV and YYDKDF (reference sequence).

The chain is built from TRBV6-1 and TRBJ1-1, with D unclear. V lost 8 bases and J 6 bases, leaving 10 bases between the germline ends. The CDR3 sequence is 11 residues long. Germline V CDR1 and CDR2: MNHNS, SASEGT. The CDR3 DNA follows: TGTGCCAGCGATACAGCGTCTGAAGCTTTCTTT. Protein: CASDTASEAFF.

This clonotype was observed at least ten times. This chain links TRBV3-1 with TRBJ2-5; D unresolved. The V gene lost 0 bases and the J gene lost 1 base, with 9 bases spanning the gap. Germline CDR1 is LGHDT and CDR2 is YNNKEL (reference sequence). There are 15 residues in the CDR3. The CDR3 reads CASSQDYSVQETQYF. In DNA, the CDR3 is TGTGCCAGCAGCCAAGATTATTCGGTCCAAGAGACCCAGTACTTC.

The sample holds a few counts of this clonotype. The chain has TRBV7-2 and TRBJ1-6; TRBD1 matches at 8 bases. Germline V CDR1 and CDR2: SGHTA, FQGNSA. V was pared by 2 bases and J by 10 bases, with 4 bases of the junction left unmatched. The CDR3 contains 14 residues. The CDR3, as DNA: TGTGCCAGCAGCTTACAGGGGGCAGACTCACCCCTCCACTTT. Residues: CASSLQGADSPLHF.

This chain joins TRBV5-4 and TRBJ2-3; tentative D call: TRBD1 (6 bases). The CDR3 has 15 residues. V was trimmed by 7 bases and J by 2 bases, leaving 17 bases between them. CDR1 and CDR2 from the germline V gene are SGHNT and YYREEE (reference sequence). CDR3 region: CASRAQGIHTDTQYF. The CDR3 region has the DNA TGTGCCAGCCGGGCGCAGGGGATACACACAGATACGCAGTATTTT.

In DNA, the CDR3 is TGCAGCGTGAGGGACGTTATGGGTCAGCCCCAGCATTTT. This codes for CSVRDVMGQPQHF. This sequence joins TRBV29-1 and TRBJ1-5, with D perhaps TRBD1 (5 bases). The CDR3 has 13 amino acids. Germline-derived CDR1 and CDR2 are SQVTM and ANQGSEA. Trimming removed 6 bases at V and 6 bases at J, with 15 bases between.

The sample holds many counts of this clonotype. The chain has TRBV5-1 and TRBJ2-7, with TRBD1 identical over 9 bases. This CDR3 comprises 16 residues. The germline V gene encodes CDR1 SGHRS and CDR2 YFSETQ. V was clipped by 1 base and J by 1 base; unmatched bases: 6. The CDR3 sequence is CASSLNTGGSSYEQYF. The CDR3 bases are TGCGCCAGCAGCTTGAATACAGGGGGCTCATCCTACGAGCAGTACTTC.

This clonotype was observed a handful of times. This CDR3 reads CSGQGAVDTEAFF. The CDR3 bases are TGCAGCGGACAGGGGGCGGTGGACACTGAAGCTTTCTTT. The gene calls are TRBV29-1 and TRBJ1-1, with 10 bases that match TRBD1. The CDR3 has 13 residues. The V and J ends lost 7 bases and 3 bases, in that order; junction bases with no gene match: 5. From germline, CDR1 is SQVTM and CDR2 ANQGSEA.

In nucleotides, the CDR3 is TGTCCGCTTACCCCTCAGCCCCAGCATTTT. Protein sequence: CPLTPQPQHF. The chain recombines TRBV12-3 or TRBV12-4 with TRBJ1-5; D gene ambiguous. The CDR3 is 10 residues long.